This entry describes one TCR beta chain. What it binds is not known. The assay was run at deep level. Sequencing was performed with immunoSEQ multiplex PCR; in TCRdb, only in-frame clones are kept and a portion is missing. The table records roughly 1,800,000 clones, just under 95% of them present only once. There are 18 residues in the CDR3. J was trimmed by 2 bases and V by 4 bases; bases with no gene match: 9. The data stem from a study of shared clonotypes between healthy human individuals. Points from the study as a whole: Sequencing depth was expected to affect clonotype sharing among donors. Exclusively blood specimens were collected; tissue repertoires likely differ. In the sorted subsets, rarefaction showed sequencing was incomplete despite large depth.

CD8 cells regarded as naive lacked CD45RO, were positively chosen for CCR7, and omitted terminally differentiated effector memory CD45RA+ cells. The receptor was isolated from a man younger than 30 in good health. The sample comprised naive CD8+ T cells sorted from blood. V is TRBV5-3 and J is TRBJ1-4; 12 positions match TRBD1. TRBV5-3 falls under the ORF class, with uncertain function. In nucleotides, the CDR3 is TGTGCCAGAAGCCCCGCCCGGGACAGGGGGCGGACTAATGAAAAACTGTTTTTT. This gives the protein CARSPARDRGRTNEKLFF.